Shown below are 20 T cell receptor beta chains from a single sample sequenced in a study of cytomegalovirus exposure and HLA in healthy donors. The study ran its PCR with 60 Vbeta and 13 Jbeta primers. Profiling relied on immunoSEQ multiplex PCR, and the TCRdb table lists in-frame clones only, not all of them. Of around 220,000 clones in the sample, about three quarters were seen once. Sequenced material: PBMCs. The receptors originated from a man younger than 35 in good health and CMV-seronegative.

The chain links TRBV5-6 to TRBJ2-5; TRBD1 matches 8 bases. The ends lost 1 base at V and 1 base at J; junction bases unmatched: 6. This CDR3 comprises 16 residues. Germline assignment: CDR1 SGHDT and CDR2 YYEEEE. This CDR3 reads CASSLRQGSPQETQYF. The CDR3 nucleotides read TGTGCCAGCAGCTTGCGACAGGGGAGCCCCCAAGAGACCCAGTACTTC. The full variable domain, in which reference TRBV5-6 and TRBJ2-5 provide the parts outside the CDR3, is DAGVTQSPTHLIKTRGQQVTLRCSPKSGHDTVSWYQQALGQGPQFIFQYYEEEERQRGNFPDRFSGHQFPNYSSELNVNALLLGDSALYLCASSLRQGSPQETQYFGPGTRLLVL.

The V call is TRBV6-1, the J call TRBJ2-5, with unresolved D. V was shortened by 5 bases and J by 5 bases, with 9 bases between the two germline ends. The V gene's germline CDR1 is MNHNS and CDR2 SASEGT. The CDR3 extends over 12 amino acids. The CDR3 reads CASSSLPETQYF. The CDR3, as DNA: TGTGCCAGCAGTTCCCTCCCCGAGACCCAGTACTTC.

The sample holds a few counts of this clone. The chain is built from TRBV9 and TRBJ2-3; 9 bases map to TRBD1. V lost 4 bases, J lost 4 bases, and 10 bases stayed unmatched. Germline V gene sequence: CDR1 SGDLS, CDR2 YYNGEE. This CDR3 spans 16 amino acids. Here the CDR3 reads CASSKRGQGRADTQYF. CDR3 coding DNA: TGTGCCAGCAGCAAGAGGGGACAGGGTCGTGCAGATACGCAGTATTTT.

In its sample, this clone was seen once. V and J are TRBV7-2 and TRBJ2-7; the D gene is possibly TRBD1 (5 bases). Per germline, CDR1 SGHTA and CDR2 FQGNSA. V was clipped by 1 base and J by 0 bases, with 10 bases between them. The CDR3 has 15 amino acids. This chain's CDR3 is CASSLEWGVSYEQYF. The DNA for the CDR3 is TGTGCCAGCAGCTTAGAATGGGGCGTCTCCTACGAGCAGTACTTC.

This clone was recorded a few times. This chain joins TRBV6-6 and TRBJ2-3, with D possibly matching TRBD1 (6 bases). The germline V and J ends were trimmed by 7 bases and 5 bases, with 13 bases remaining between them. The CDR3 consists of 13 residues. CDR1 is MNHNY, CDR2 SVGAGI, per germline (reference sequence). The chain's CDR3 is CASTTGDKDTQYF. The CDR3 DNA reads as TGTGCCAGCACCACCGGGGACAAAGATACGCAGTATTTT.

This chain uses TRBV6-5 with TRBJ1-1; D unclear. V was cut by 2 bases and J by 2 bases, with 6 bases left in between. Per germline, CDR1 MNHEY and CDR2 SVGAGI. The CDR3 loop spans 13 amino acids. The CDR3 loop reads CASSYQTNTEAFF. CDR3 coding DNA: TGTGCCAGCAGTTACCAGACTAACACTGAAGCTTTCTTT.

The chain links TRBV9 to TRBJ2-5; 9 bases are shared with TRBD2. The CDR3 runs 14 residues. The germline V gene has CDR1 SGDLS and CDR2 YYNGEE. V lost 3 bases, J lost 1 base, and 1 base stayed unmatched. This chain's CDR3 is CASSASGTQETQYF. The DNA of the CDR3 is TGTGCCAGCAGCGCTAGCGGGACCCAAGAGACCCAGTACTTC.

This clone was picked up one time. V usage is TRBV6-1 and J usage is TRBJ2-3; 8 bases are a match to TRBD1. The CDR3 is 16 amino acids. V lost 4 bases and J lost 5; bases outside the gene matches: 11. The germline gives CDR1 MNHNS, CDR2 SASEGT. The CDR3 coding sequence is TGTGCCAGCAGTGGGGGACAGGCGATACACAGAGATACGCAGTATTTT. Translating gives CASSGGQAIHRDTQYF.

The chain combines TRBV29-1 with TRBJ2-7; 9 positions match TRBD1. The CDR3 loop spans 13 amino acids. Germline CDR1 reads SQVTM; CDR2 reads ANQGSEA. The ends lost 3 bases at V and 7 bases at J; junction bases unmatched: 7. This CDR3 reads CSVEGTGFSEQYF. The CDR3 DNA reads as TGCAGCGTTGAGGGGACAGGGTTTAGTGAGCAGTACTTC.

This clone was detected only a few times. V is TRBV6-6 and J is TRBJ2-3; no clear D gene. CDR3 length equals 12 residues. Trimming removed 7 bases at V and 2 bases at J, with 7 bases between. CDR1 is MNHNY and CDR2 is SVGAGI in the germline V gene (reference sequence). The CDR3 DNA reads TGTGCCAGCATGAGTTACACAGATACGCAGTATTTT. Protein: CASMSYTDTQYF.

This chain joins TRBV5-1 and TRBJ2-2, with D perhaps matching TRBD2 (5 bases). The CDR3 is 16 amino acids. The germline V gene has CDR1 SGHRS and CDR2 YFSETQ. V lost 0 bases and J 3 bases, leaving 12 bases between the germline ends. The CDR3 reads CASSLVNRGDTGELFF. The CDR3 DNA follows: TGCGCCAGCAGCTTGGTTAACCGGGGAGACACCGGGGAGCTGTTTTTT.

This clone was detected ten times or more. The CDR3 bases are TGTGCCAGCAGTCGGGACTCCAGGATGTACTTC. Translation gives CASSRDSRMYF. The rearrangement uses TRBV6-5 and TRBJ2-4; a weak D match, TRBD2 (6 bases). This CDR3 is built from 11 residues. In germline, CDR1 is MNHEY, CDR2 SVGAGI. The germline V and J ends were trimmed by 5 bases and 15 bases, with 14 bases remaining between them.

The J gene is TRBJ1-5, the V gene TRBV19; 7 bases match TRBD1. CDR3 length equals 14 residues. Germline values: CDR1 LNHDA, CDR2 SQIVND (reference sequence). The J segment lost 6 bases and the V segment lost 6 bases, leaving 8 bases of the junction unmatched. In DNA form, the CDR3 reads TGTGCCAGTAGGCTAAGACAGGGCGGTCAGCCCCAGCATTTT. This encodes CASRLRQGGQPQHF.

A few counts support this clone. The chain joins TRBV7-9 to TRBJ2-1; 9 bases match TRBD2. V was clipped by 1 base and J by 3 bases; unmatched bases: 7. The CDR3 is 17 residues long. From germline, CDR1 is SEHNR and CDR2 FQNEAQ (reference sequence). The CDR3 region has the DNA TGTGCCAGCAGCTTAGAACTAGCGGGTTCCTTCTACAATGAGCAGTTCTTC. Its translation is CASSLELAGSFYNEQFF.

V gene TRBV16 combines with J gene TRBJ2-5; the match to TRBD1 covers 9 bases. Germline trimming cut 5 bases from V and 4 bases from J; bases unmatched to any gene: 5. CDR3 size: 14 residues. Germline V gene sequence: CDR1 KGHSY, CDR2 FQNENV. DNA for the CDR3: TGTGCCAGCAGCAGGGGACAGGGTCCAGAGACCCAGTACTTC. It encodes CASSRGQGPETQYF.

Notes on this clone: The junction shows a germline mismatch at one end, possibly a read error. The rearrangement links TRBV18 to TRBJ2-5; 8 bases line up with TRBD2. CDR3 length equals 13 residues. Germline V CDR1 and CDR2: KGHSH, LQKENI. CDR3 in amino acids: CASSPRGGETQYF. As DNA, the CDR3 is TGTGCCAGCTCCCCACGGGGGGGAGAGACCCAGTACTTC.

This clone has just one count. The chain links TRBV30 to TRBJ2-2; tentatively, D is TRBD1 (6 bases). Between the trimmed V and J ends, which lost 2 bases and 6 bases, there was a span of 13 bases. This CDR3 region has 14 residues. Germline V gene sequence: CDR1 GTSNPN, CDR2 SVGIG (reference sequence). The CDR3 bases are TGTGCCTGGAGTAACGACAGGTTTCCCGGGGAGCTGTTTTTT. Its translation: CAWSNDRFPGELFF.

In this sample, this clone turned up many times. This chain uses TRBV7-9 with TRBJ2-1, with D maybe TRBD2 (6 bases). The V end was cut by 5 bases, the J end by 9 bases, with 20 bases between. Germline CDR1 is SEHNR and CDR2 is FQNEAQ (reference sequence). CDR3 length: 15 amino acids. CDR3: CASSQDAGFGSEQFF. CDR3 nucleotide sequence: TGTGCCAGCAGCCAAGATGCGGGATTCGGTAGTGAGCAGTTCTTC.

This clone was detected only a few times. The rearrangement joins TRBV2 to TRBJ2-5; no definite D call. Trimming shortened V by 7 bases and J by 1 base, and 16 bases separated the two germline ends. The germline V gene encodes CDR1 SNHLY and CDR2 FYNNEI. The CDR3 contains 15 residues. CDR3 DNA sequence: TGTGCCAGCACCTATACCCTACAGATCCAAGAGACCCAGTACTTC. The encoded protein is CASTYTLQIQETQYF.

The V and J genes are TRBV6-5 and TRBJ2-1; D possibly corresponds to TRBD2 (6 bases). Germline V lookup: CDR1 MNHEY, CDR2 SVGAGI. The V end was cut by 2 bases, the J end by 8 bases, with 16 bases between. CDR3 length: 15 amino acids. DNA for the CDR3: TGTGCCAGCAGTTACCAGACTAGTGGGGACGATGAGCAGTTCTTC. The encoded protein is CASSYQTSGDDEQFF.